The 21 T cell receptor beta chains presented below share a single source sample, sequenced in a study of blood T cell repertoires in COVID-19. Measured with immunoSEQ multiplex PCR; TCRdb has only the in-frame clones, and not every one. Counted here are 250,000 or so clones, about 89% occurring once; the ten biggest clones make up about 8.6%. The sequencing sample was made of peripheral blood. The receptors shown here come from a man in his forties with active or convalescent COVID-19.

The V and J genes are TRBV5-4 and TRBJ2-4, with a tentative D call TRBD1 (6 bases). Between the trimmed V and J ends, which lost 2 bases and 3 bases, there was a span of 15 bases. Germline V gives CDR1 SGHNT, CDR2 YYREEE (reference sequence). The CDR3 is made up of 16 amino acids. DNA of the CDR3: TGTGCCAGCAGCTTTCGCTCAGGGGTGAGCAAAAACATTCAGTACTTC. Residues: CASSFRSGVSKNIQYF.

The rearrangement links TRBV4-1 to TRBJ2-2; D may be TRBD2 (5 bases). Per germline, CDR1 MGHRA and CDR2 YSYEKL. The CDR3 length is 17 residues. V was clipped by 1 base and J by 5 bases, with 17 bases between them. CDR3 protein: CASSQVIRPPGTGELFF. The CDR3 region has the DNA TGCGCCAGCAGCCAAGTAATCAGGCCCCCGGGGACCGGGGAGCTGTTTTTT.

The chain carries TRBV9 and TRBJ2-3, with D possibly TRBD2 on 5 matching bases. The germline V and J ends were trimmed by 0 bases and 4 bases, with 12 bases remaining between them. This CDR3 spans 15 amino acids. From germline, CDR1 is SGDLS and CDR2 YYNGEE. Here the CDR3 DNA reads TGTGCCAGCAGCGTAGTCAGCGGAAGATCAGATACGCAGTATTTT. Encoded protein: CASSVVSGRSDTQYF.

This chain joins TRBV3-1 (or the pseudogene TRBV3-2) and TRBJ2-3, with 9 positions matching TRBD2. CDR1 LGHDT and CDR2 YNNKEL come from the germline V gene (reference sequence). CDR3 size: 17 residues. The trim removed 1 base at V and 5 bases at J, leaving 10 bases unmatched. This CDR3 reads CASSQGGASGMIDTQYF. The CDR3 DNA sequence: TGTGCCAGCAGCCAAGGGGGGGCTAGCGGGATGATAGATACGCAGTATTTT.

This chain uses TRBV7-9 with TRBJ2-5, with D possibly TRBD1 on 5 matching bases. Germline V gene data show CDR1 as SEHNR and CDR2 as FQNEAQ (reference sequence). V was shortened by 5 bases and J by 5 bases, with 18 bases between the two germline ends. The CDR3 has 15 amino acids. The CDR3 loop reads CASSPGFSKSETQYF. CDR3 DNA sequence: TGTGCCAGCAGCCCAGGGTTCAGTAAGTCGGAGACCCAGTACTTC.

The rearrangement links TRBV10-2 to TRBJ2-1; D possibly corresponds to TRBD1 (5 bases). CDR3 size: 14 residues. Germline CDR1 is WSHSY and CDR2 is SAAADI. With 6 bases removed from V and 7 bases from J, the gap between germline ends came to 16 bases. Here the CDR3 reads CASSTSGLGNEQFF. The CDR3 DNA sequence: TGCGCCAGCAGCACTTCAGGGTTGGGTAATGAGCAGTTCTTC.

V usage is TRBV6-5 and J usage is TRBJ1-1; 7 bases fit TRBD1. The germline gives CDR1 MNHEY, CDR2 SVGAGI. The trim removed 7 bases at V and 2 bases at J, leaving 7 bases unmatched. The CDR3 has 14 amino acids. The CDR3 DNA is TGTGCCAGCATTAACGACAGGGTTAACACTGAAGCTTTCTTT. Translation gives CASINDRVNTEAFF.

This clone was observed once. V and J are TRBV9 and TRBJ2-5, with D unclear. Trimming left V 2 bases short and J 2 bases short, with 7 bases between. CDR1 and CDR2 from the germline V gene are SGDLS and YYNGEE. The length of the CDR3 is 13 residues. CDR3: CASSVAGQETQYF. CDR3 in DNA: TGTGCCAGCAGCGTGGCAGGACAAGAGACCCAGTACTTC.

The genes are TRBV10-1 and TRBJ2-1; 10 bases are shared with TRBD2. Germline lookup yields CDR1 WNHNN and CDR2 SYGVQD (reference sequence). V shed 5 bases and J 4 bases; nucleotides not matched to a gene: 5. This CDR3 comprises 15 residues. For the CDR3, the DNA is TGCGCCAGCAGTCTAACTAGCGGGAAGTACAATGAGCAGTTCTTC. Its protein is CASSLTSGKYNEQFF.

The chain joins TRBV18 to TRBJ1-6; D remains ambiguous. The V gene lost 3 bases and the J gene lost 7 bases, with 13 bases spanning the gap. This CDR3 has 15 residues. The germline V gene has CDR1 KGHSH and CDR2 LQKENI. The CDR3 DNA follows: TGTGCCAGCTCACCTGACATGGGTGACAATTCACCCCTCCACTTT. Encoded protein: CASSPDMGDNSPLHF. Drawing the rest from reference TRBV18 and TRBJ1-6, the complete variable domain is NAGVMQNPRHLVRRRGQEARLRCSPMKGHSHVYWYRQLPEEGLKFMVYLQKENIIDESGMPKERFSAEFPKEGPSILRIQQVVRGDSAAYFCASSPDMGDNSPLHFGNGTRLTVT.

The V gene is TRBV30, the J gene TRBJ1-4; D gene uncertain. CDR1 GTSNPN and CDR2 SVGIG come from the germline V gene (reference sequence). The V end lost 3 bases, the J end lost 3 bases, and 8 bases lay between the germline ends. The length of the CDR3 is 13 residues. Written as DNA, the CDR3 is TGTGCCTGGAGCGGGTTGGCTAATGAAAAACTGTTTTTT. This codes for CAWSGLANEKLFF.

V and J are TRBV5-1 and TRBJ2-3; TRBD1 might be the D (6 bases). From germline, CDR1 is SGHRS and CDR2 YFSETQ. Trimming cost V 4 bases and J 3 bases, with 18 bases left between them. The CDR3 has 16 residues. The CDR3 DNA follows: TGCGCCAGCAGCGCCTACAGGGATCAGGTAACAGATACGCAGTATTTT. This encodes CASSAYRDQVTDTQYF.

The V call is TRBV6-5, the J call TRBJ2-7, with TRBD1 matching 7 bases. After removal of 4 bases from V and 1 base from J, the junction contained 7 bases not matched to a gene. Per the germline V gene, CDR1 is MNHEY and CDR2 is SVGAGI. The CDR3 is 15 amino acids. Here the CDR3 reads CASSSPTGQSYEQYF. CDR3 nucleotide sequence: TGTGCCAGCAGTTCCCCTACGGGACAGTCCTACGAGCAGTACTTC.

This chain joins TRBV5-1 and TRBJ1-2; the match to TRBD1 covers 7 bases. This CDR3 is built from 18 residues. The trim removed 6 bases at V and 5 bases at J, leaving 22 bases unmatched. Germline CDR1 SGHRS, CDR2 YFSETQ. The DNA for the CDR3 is TGCGCCAGCACATCGGGGACAGCCAGTCTCGTACTTGGGTATGGCTACACCTTC. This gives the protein CASTSGTASLVLGYGYTF.

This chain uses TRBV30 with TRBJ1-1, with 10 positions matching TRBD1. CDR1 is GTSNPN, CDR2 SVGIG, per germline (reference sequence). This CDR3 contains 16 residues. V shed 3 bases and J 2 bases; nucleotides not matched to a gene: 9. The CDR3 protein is CAWRRTGGGLNTEAFF. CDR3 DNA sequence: TGTGCCTGGAGAAGGACAGGGGGAGGACTAAACACTGAAGCTTTCTTT.

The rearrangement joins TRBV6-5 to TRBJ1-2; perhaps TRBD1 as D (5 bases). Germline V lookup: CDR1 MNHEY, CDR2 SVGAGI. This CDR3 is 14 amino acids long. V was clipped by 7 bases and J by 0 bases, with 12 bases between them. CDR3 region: CASTESGANYGYTF. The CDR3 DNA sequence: TGTGCCAGCACCGAGTCGGGGGCTAACTATGGCTACACCTTC.

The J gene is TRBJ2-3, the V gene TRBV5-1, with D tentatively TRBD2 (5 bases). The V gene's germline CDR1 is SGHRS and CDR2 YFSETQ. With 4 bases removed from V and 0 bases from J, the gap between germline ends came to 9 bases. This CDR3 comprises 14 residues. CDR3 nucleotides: TGCGCCAGCAGCGCGGGCCCTAGCACAGATACGCAGTATTTT. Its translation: CASSAGPSTDTQYF. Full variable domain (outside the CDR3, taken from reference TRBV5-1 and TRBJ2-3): KAGVTQTPRYLIKTRGQQVTLSCSPISGHRSVSWYQQTPGQGLQFLFEYFSETQRNKGNFPGRFSGRQFSNSRSEMNVSTLELGDSALYLCASSAGPSTDTQYFGPGTRLTVL.

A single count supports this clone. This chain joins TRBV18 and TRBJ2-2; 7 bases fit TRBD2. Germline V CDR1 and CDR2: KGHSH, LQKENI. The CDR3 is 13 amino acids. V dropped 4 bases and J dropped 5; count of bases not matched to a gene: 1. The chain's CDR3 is CASSLGGTGELFF. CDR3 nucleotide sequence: TGTGCCAGCTCACTCGGGGGGACCGGGGAGCTGTTTTTT.

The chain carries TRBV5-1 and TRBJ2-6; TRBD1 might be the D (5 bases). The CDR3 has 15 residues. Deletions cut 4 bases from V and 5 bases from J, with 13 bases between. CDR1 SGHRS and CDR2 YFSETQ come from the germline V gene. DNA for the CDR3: TGCGCCAGCAGCCTACCCGACAGAAGGGCCAACGTCCTGACTTTC. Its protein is CASSLPDRRANVLTF.

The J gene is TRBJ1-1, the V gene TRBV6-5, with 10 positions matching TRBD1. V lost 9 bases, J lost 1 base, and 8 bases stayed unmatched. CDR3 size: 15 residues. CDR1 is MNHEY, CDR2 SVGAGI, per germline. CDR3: CASRTGGRGNTEAFF. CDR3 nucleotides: TGTGCCAGTCGGACAGGGGGGCGAGGGAACACTGAAGCTTTCTTT.

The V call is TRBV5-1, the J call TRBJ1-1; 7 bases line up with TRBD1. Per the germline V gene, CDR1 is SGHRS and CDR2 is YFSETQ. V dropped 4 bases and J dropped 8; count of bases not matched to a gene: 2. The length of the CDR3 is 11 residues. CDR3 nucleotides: TGCGCCAGCAGCCGGGGACAGGAAGCTTTCTTT. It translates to CASSRGQEAFF. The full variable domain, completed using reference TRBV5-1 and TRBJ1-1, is KAGVTQTPRYLIKTRGQQVTLSCSPISGHRSVSWYQQTPGQGLQFLFEYFSETQRNKGNFPGRFSGRQFSNSRSEMNVSTLELGDSALYLCASSRGQEAFFGQGTRLTVV.